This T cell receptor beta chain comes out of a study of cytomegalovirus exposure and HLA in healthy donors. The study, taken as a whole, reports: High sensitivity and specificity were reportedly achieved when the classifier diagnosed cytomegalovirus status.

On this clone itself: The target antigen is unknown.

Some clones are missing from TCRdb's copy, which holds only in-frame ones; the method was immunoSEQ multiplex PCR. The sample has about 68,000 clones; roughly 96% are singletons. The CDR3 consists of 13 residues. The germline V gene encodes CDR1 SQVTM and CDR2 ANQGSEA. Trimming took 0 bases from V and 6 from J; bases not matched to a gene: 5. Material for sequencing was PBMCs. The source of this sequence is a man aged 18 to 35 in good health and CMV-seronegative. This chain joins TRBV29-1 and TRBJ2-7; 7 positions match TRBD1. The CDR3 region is CSVEDEGGGEQYF. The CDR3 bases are TGCAGCGTTGAAGATGAAGGGGGCGGCGAGCAGTACTTC.